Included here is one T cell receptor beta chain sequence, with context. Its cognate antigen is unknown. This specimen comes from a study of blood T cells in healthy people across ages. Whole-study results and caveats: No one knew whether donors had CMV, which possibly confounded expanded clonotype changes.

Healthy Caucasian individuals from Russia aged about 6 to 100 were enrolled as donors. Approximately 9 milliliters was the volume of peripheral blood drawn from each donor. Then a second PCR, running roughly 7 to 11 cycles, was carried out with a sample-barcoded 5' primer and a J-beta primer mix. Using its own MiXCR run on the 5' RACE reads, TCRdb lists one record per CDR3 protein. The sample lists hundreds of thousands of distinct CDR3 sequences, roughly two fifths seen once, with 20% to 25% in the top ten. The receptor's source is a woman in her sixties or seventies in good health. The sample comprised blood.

The DNA for the CDR3 is TGTGCCAGCGGATTCGAGGGGGGAGCCAAAAACATTCAGTACTTC. Its protein is CASGFEGGAKNIQYF. V and J are TRBV12-3 or TRBV12-4 and TRBJ2-4; TRBD1 or TRBD2 may be the D gene (6 bases each). The CDR3 spans 15 residues. Trimming removed 8 bases from V and 0 bases from J, with 14 bases in between.